Included here is one T cell receptor beta chain sequence, with context. V was clipped by 4 bases and J by 8 bases; unmatched bases: 12. CDR1 is SGHTA, CDR2 FQGNSA, per germline. The CDR3 runs 15 residues. TCRdb's copy holds only in-frame clones and misses some; the assay was immunoSEQ multiplex PCR. The repertoire holds around 80,000 clones, with over 95% as singletons. The data derive from a study of technical replicates of blood from a few donors. Sequenced sample: T cells isolated from PBMCs. The origin of this receptor is a human donor in good health. This sequence joins TRBV7-2 and TRBJ1-2; 8 bases agree with TRBD1. The CDR3 nucleotides are TGTGCCAGCAGCTCAATCAGGGGGCGCTATCAGGGCTACACCTTC. Residues: CASSSIRGRYQGYTF.